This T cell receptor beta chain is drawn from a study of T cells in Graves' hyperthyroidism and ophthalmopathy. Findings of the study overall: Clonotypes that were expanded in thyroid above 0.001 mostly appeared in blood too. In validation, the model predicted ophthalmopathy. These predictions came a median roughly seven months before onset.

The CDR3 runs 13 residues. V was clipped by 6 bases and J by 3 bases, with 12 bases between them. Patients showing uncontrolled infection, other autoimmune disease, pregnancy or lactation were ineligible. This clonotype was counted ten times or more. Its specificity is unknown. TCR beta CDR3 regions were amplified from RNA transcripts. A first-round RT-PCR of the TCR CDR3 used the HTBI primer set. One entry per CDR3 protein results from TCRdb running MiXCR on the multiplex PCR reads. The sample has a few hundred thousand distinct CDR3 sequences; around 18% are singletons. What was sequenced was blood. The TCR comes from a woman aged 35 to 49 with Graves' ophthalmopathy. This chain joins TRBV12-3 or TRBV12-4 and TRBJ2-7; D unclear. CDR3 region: CASRPEVNYEQYF. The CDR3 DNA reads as TGTGCCAGCAGGCCGGAAGTGAACTACGAGCAGTACTTC.